The 5 T cell receptor beta chains reported below all come from one sample, sequenced in a study of a mutant IDH1 vaccine in newly diagnosed glioma. This sample's time point: week 5, during vaccination. Vaccination comprised doses that each held 300 ug of mutant IDH1 20-mer peptide, plus topical imiquimod. Which antigens these TCRs recognize remains unknown. Method: immunoSEQ multiplex PCR; TCRdb's copy keeps in-frame clones and lacks some. The sample yields 27,000 or so clones, approximately 79% seen once. This material consisted of PBMCs, taken from a glioma patient whose treatment included an IDH1 peptide vaccine. These receptors came from a man aged 35-49 years with glioma. Some clones in this sample may be carry-over from other donors' samples.

Here the CDR3 reads CASSPDRGTDTQYF. The DNA of the CDR3 is TGTGCCAGCAGCCCGGACAGGGGCACAGATACGCAGTATTTT. V usage is TRBV5-4 and J usage is TRBJ2-3, with TRBD1 identical over 8 bases. With V trimmed by 4 bases and J by 1 base, 2 bases remained unmatched. CDR3 size: 14 residues. CDR1 and CDR2 from the germline V gene are SGHNT and YYREEE (reference sequence).

This chain links TRBV9 with TRBJ1-2, with 9 bases lining up with TRBD1. Germline CDR1 reads SGDLS; CDR2 reads YYNGEE. V dropped 3 bases and J dropped 8; count of bases not matched to a gene: 5. The CDR3 covers 13 residues. DNA of the CDR3: TGTGCCAGCAGCGACCGGACAGGGGTCGGCTACACCTTC. Protein: CASSDRTGVGYTF. Together with reference TRBV9 and TRBJ1-2, the CDR3 gives the full variable domain: DSGVTQTPKHLITATGQRVTLRCSPRSGDLSVYWYQQSLDQGLQFLIQYYNGEERAKGNILERFSAQQFPDLHSELNLSSLELGDSALYFCASSDRTGVGYTFGSGTRLTVV.

The V call is TRBV6-5, the J call TRBJ2-2; D gene ambiguous. Trimming took off 0 bases at V and 6 bases at J, with 8 bases between the two ends. The CDR3 is 14 residues long. Germline CDR1 is MNHEY and CDR2 is SVGAGI. The CDR3 sequence is CASSYSITSGELFF. CDR3 nucleotide sequence: TGTGCCAGCAGTTACTCGATTACGTCCGGGGAGCTGTTTTTT.

V is TRBV5-1 and J is TRBJ1-1; tentatively, D is TRBD1 (6 bases). This CDR3 is 13 amino acids long. V was pared by 3 bases and J by 2 bases, with 8 bases between. Germline CDR1 is SGHRS and CDR2 is YFSETQ. The CDR3 sequence is CASSWTANTEAFF. CDR3 nucleotide sequence: TGCGCCAGCAGCTGGACAGCTAACACTGAAGCTTTCTTT.

This rearrangement joins TRBV18 to TRBJ2-5, with no clear D. The length of the CDR3 is 13 residues. Trimming cost V 3 bases and J 5 bases, with 10 bases left between them. The V gene's germline CDR1 is KGHSH and CDR2 LQKENI. The CDR3 spells CASSPGPAETQYF. CDR3 in DNA: TGTGCCAGCTCACCTGGGCCCGCCGAGACCCAGTACTTC.